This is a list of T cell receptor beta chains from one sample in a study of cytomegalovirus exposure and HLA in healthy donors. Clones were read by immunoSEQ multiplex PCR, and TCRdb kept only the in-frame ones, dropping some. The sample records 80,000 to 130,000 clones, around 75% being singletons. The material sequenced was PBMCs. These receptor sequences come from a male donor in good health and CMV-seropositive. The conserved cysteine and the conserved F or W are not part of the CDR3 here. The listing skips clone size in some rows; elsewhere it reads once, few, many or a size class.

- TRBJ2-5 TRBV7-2 ASSTNGQGGETQY
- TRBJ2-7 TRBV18 ASSPGGSAGEQY
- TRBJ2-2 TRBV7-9 ARPGNTGELF
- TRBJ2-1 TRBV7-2 ASSLDAGYGQF
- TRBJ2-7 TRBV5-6 ASSSQGTGFYEQY
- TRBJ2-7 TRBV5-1 ASSLTGDPIDEQY
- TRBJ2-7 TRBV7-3 ASSFGGANEQY
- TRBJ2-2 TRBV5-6 ASSSNYNTGELF
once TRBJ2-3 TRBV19 ASTGSGTSIRTDTQY
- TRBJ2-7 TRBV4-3 ASSQVLRGPYEQY
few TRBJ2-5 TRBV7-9 ASSLVSPDRAQETQY
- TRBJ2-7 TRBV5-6 ASSWGREQY
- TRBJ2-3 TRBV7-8 ASSLAVRFTDTQY
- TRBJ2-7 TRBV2 ASSEQGLAKQY
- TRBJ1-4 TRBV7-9 ASSLGQGASLREKLF
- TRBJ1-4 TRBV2 ASRTTGSSEKLF
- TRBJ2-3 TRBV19 ASSMRRSSTDTQY
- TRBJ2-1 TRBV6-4 ASSASGGWYNEQF
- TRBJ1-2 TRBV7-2 ASSFFNRVLWGYT
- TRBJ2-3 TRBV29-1 SVVGGNTDTQY
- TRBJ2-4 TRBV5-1 ASSSSGTVHIQY
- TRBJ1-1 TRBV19 ASSMGGRDTEAF
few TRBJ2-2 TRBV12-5 ASARAGVNGELF
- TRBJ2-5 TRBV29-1 SVEAGETQY
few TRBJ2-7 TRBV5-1 ASSLGGGLYEQY
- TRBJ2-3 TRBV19 ATLSPGRGGESKYTQY
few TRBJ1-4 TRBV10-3 AISESDRGWEKLF
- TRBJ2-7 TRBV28 ASSSRQNEQY
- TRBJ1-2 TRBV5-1 ASSLAQGSDGYT
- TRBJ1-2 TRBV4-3 ASSPGGRGLGGYT
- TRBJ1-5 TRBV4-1 ASSQDVLGSNQPQH
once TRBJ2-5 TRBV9 ASSVGGGAFQETQY
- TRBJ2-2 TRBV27 ASSFRGGVNTGELF
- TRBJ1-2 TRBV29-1 SVRLDRGPLDGYT
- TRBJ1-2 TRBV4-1 ASSQVEIVEVKYTGDGYT
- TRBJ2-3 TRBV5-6 ASSWGRADTQY